The rows below give T cell receptor beta chains drawn from one sample of a study of blood T cells in healthy people across ages. TCRdb processed the 5' RACE reads anew with MiXCR; each CDR3 protein has one entry. Of approximately 810,000 distinct CDR3 sequences listed, approximately 35% are singletons. The sample taken for sequencing was blood. These receptors all stem from a man younger than 35 in good health. CDR3s include the opening cysteine and the closing phenylalanine or tryptophan. The order of the fields is clone size, D gene, V gene, J gene, CDR3 protein, CDR3 DNA. A D gene is named only where the DNA matches it firmly. The size of a clone is reported for some rows only, either as once, few or many, or as a class for expanded clones.

>-|-|TRBV9|TRBJ1-2
CASSEPELDGPYGYTF
TGTGCCAGCAGCGAACCAGAACTTGACGGACCCTATGGCTACACCTTC
>-|TRBD2|TRBV6-5|TRBJ2-5
CASSYSRRGGAETQYF
TGTGCCAGCAGTTACTCGAGACGGGGGGGCGCGGAGACCCAGTACTTC
>few|-|TRBV7-9|TRBJ2-7
CASSSPPGEPYEQYF
TGTGCCAGCAGTTCTCCACCCGGGGAACCCTACGAGCAGTACTTC
>-|-|TRBV5-1|TRBJ1-1
CASSLLTEPNTEAFF
TGCGCCAGCAGCTTACTTACAGAGCCGAACACTGAAGCTTTCTTT
>-|-|TRBV6-5|TRBJ2-3
CASRTLGGAADTQYF
TGTGCCAGCAGGACCCTGGGGGGCGCGGCAGATACGCAGTATTTT
>few|TRBD2|TRBV2|TRBJ2-3
CASRVAGGSTDTQYF
TGTGCCAGCAGGGTAGCGGGGGGGAGCACAGATACGCAGTATTTT
>-|-|TRBV14|TRBJ1-5
CASSQGTVYSNQPQHF
TGTGCCAGCAGCCAAGGTACAGTATATAGCAATCAGCCCCAGCATTTT
>-|TRBD1|TRBV6-4|TRBJ1-1
CASSPEGTGRHTEAFF
TGTGCCAGCAGTCCCGAGGGGACAGGGAGGCACACTGAAGCTTTCTTT
>-|TRBD1|TRBV12-3/TRBV12-4|TRBJ2-1
CASTNRGHEQFF
TGTGCCAGCACTAACAGGGGGCATGAGCAGTTCTTC
>once|-|TRBV10-3|TRBJ2-1
CAARQTDNEQFF
TGTGCCGCTAGACAGACAGACAATGAGCAGTTCTTC
>-|-|TRBV7-3|TRBJ2-7
CASSSQGSDEQYF
TGTGCCAGCAGCTCCCAGGGATCCGACGAGCAGTACTTC
>-|TRBD2|TRBV20-1|TRBJ2-7
CSAAGTSRTPSSYNEQYF
TGCAGTGCTGCAGGGACTAGTCGAACCCCGAGCTCCTACAATGAGCAGTACTTC
>few|-|TRBV7-2|TRBJ2-7
CASSLAPGRSEQYF
TGTGCCAGCAGCTTAGCCCCGGGCAGGTCCGAGCAGTACTTC
>-|TRBD1|TRBV5-4|TRBJ1-2
CASSATGTAMGYTF
TGTGCCAGCAGCGCAACCGGGACAGCTATGGGCTACACCTTC
>-|TRBD2|TRBV6-1|TRBJ2-1
CASAPGTSVHNEQFF
TGTGCCAGCGCTCCCGGGACTAGCGTTCACAATGAGCAGTTCTTC
>few|-|TRBV25-1|TRBJ2-1
CASSEYVEDEQFF
TGTGCCAGCAGTGAATATGTGGAGGATGAGCAGTTCTTC
>-|-|TRBV7-9|TRBJ2-1
CASPASNSYNEQFF
TGTGCCAGTCCGGCATCGAACTCCTACAATGAGCAGTTCTTC
>few|TRBD2|TRBV20-1|TRBJ2-3
CSAGRLAGGGDTQYF
TGCAGTGCTGGTAGACTAGCGGGGGGCGGGGATACGCAGTATTTT
>few|-|TRBV6-5|TRBJ1-6
CASTQGRNNSPLHF
TGTGCCAGCACCCAAGGACGGAATAATTCACCCCTCCACTTT
>few|-|TRBV6-5|TRBJ2-7
CATGNYEQYF
TGTGCCACGGGGAACTACGAGCAGTACTTC
>-|TRBD1|TRBV4-1|TRBJ2-5
CASSQDDRAETQYF
TGCGCCAGCAGCCAAGACGACAGGGCGGAGACCCAGTACTTC
>-|-|TRBV7-9|TRBJ2-1
CASSLGVGNNEQFF
TGTGCCAGCAGCTTAGGGGTGGGGAACAATGAGCAGTTCTTC